This TCR beta chain appears in the sequencing data of a study of T cells in Graves' hyperthyroidism and ophthalmopathy. Findings and caveats of the study: Most clonotypes that expanded in the thyroid above 0.001 also showed up in blood.

This clonotype occurred many times. Its antigen is as yet unknown. Researchers took RNA transcripts and amplified the TCR beta CDR3 regions from them. During a first-round RT-PCR of the TCR CDR3, the HTBI primer set was used. TCRdb re-derived calls from the multiplex PCR reads in MiXCR, one entry per CDR3 protein. This sample yields 300,000 to 450,000 distinct CDR3 sequences, of which about 13% are seen a single time; 9.2% belongs to the top ten. Germline CDR1 MDHEN, CDR2 SYDVKM. V lost 7 bases, J lost 3 bases, and 10 bases lay in between. This CDR3 comprises 12 residues. This sequence originates from a woman younger than 35 with Graves' hyperthyroidism. The source material was blood. The genes are TRBV28 and TRBJ2-7; D tentatively reads TRBD1 or TRBD2 (5 bases each). DNA of the CDR3: TGTGCCAGCACCGGGACGGTCTACGAGCAGTACTTC. It yields the protein CASTGTVYEQYF.